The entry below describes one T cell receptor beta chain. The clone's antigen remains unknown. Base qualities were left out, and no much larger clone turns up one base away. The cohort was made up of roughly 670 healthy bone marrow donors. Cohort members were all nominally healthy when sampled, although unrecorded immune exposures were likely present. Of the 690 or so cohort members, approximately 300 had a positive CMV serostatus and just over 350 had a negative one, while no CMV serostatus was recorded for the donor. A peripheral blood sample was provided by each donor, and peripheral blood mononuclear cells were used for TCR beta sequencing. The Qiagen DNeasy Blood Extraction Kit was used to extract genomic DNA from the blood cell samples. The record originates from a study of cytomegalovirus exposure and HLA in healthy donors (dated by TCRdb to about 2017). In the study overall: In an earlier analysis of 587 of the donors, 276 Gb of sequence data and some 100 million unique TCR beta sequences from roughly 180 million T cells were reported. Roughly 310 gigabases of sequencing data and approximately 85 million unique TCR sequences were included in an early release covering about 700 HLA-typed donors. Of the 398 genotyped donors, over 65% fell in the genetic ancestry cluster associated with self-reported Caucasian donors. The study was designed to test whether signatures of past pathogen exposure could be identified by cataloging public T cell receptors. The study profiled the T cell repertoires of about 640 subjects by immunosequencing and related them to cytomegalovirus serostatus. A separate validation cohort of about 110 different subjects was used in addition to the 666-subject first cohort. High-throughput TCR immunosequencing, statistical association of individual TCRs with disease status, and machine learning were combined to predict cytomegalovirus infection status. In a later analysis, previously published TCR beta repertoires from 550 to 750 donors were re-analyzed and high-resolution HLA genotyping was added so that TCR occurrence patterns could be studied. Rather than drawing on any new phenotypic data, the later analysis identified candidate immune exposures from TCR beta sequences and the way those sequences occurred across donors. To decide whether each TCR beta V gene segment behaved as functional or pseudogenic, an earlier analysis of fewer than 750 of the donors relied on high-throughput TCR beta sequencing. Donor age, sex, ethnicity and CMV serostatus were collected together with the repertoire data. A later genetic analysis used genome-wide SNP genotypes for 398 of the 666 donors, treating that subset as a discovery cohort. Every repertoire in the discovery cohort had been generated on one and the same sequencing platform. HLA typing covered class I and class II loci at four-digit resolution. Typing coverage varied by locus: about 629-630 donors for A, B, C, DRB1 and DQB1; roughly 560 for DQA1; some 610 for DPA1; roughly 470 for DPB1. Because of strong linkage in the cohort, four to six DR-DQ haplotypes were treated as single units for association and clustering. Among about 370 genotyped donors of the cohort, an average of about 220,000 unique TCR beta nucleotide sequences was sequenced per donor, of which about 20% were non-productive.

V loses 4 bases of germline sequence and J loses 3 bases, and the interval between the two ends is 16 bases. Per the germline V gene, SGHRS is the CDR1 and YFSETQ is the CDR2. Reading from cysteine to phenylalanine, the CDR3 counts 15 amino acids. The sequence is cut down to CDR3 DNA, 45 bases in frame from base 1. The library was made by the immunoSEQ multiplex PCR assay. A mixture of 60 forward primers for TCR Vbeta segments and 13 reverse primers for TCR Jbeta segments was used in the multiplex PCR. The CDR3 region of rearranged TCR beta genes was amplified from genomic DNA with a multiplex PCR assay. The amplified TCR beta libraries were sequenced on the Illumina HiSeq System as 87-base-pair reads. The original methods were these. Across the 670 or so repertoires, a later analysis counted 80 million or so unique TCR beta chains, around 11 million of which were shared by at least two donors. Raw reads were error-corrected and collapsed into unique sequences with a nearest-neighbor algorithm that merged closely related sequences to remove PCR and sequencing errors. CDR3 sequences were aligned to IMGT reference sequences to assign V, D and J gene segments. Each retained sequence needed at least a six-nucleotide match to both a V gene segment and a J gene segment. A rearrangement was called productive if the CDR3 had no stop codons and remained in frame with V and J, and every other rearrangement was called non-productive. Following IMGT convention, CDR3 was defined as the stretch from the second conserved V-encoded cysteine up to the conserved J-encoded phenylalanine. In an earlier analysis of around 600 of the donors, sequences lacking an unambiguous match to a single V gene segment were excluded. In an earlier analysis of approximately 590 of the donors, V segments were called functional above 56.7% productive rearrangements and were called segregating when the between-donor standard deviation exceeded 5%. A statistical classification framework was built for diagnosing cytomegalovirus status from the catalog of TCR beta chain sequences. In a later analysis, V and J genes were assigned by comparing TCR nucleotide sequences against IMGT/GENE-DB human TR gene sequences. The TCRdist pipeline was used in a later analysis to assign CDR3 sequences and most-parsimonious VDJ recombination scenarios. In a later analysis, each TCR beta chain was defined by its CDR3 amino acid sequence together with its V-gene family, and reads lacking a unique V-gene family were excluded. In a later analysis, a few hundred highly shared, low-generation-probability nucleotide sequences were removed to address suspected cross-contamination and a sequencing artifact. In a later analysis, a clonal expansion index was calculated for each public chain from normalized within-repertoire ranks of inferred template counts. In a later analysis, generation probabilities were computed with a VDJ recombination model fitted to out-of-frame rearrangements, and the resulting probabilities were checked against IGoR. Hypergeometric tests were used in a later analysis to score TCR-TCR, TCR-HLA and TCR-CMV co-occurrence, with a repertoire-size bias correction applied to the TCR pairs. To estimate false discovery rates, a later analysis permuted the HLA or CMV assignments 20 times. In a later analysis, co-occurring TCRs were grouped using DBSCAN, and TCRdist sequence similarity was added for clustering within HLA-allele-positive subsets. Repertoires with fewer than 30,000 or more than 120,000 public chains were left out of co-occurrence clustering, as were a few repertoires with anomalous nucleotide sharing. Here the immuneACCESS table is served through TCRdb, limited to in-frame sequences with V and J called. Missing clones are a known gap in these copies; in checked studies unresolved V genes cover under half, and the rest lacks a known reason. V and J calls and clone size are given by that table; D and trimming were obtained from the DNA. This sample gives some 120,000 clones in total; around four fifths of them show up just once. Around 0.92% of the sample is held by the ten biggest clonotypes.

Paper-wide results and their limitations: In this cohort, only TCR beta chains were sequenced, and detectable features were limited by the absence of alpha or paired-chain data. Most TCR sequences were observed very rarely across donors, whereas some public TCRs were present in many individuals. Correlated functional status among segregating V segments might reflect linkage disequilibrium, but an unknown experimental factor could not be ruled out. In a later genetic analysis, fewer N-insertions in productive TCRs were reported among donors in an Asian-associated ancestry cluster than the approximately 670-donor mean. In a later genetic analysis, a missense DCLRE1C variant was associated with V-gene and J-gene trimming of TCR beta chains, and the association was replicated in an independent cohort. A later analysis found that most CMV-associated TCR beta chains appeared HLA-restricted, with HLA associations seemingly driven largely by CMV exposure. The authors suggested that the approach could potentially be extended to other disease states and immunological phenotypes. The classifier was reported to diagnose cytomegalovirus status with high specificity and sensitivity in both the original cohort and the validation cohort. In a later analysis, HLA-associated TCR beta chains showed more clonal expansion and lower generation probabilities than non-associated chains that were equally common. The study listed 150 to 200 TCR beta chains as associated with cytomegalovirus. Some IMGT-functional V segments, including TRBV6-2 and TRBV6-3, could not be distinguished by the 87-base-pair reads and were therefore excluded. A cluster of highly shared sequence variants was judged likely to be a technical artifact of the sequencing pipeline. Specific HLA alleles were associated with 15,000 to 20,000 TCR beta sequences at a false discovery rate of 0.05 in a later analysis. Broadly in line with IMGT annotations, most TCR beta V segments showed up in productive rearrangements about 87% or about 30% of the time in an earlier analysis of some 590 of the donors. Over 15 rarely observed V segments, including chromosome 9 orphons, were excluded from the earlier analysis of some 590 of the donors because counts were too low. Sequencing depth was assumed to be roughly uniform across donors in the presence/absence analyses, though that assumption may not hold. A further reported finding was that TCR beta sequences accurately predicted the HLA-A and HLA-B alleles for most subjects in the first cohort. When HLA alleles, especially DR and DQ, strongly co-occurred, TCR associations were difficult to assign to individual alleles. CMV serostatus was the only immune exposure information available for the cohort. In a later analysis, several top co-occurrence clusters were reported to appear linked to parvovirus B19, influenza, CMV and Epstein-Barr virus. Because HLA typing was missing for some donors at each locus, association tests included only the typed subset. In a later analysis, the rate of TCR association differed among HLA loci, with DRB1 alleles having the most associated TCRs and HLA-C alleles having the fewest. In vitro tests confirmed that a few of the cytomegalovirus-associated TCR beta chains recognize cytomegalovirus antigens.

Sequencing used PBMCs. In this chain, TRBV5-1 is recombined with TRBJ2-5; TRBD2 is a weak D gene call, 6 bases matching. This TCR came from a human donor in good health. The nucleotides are TGCGCCAGCAGCCTGGGGCGAGGCGGGGAAGAGACCCAGTACTTC. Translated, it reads CASSLGRGGEETQYF.